This T cell receptor beta chain was recovered during a study of vaccination and CD4 T cells after COVID-19. The sample's treatment: 10-day PBMC culture with coronavirus spike peptide pools or control peptides (ViraFEST assay). Sequenced with the Oncomine TCR Beta short-read assay was DNA taken from cultured CD4+ T cells. Using the QIAamp micro DNA kit, genomic DNA was extracted from the CD4+ T cells that had been cultured. Each CDR3 protein gets one entry after TCRdb re-called the PCR reads with MiXCR. The repertoire consists of approximately 24,000 distinct CDR3 sequences, with about 40% occurring once and the leading ten covering roughly 10%. Germline assignment: CDR1 LGHNA and CDR2 YSLEER. The trim removed 5 bases at V and 8 bases at J, leaving 12 bases unmatched. CDR3 length: 16 amino acids. Points on this clonotype: Its antigen is unknown.

The sample was CD4+ T cells from blood, cultured in vitro. The sequence came from a human donor who had recovered from COVID-19. The gene calls are TRBV4-3 and TRBJ2-1; TRBD2 matches 10 bases. CDR3: CASSVHLAGDGDEQFF. The CDR3 nucleotides read TGCGCCAGCAGCGTGCACCTAGCGGGAGACGGCGATGAGCAGTTCTTC.